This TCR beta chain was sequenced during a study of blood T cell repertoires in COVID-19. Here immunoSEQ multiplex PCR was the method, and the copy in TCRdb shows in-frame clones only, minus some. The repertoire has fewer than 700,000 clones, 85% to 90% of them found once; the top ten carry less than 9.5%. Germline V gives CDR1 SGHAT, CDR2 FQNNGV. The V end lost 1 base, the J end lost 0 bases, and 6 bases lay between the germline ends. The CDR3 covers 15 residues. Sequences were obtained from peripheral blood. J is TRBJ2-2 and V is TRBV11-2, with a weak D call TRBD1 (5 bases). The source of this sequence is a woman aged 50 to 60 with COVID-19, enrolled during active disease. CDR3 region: CASSLGQTNTGELFF. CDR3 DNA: TGTGCCAGCAGCTTAGGACAGACGAACACCGGGGAGCTGTTTTTT.